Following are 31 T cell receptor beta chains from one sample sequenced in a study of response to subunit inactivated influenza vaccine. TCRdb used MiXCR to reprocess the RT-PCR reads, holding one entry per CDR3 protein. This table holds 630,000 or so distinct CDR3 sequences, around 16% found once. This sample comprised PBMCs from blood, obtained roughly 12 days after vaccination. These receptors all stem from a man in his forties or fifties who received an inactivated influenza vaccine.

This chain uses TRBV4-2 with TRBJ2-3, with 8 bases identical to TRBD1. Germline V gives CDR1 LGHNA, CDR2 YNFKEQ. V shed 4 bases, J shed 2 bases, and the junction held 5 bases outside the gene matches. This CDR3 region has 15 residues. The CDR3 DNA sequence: TGTGCCAGCAGCCCCTGGACAGGGCACACAGATACGCAGTATTTT. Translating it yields CASSPWTGHTDTQYF.

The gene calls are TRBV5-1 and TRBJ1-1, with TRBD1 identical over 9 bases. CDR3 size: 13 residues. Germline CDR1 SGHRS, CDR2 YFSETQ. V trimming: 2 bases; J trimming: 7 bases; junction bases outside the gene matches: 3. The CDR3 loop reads CASSFRQGDEAFF. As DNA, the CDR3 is TGCGCCAGCAGCTTTAGACAGGGGGATGAAGCTTTCTTT.

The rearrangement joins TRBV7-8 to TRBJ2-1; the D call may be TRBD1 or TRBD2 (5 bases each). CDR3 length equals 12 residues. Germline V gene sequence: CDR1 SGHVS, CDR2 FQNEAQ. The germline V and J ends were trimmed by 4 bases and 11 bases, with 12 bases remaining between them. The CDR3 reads CASSYGTVQQFF. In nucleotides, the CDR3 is TGTGCCAGCAGCTATGGGACGGTACAGCAGTTCTTC.

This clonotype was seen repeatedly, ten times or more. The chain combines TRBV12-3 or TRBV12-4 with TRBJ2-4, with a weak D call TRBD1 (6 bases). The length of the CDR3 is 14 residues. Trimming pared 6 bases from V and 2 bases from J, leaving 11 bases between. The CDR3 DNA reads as TGTGCCAGCAGAGTAGGACAGACCAAAAACATTCAGTACTTC. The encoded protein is CASRVGQTKNIQYF.

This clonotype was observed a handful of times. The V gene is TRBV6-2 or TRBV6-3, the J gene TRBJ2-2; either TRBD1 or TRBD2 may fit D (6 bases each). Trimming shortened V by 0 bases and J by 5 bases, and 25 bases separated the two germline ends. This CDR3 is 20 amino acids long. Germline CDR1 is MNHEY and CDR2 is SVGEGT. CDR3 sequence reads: CASSYSILGRDNQVTGELFF. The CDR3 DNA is TGTGCCAGCAGTTACTCGATCCTCGGGCGGGACAACCAAGTTACCGGGGAGCTGTTTTTT.

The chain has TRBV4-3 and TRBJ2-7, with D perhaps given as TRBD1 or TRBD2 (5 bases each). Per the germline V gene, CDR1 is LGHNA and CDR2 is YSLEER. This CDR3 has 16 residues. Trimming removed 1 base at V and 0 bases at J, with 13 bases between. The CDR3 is CASSQGVSGTSYEQYF. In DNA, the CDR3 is TGCGCCAGCAGCCAAGGGGTCTCGGGGACCTCCTACGAGCAGTACTTC.

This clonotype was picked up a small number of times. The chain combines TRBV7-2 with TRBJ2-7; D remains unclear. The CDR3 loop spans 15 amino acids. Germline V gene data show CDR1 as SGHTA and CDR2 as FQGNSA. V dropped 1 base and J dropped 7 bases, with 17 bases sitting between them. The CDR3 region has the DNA TGTGCCAGCAGCTTAGATGGCTCACCCCCTCGGGAGCAGTACTTC. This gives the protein CASSLDGSPPREQYF.

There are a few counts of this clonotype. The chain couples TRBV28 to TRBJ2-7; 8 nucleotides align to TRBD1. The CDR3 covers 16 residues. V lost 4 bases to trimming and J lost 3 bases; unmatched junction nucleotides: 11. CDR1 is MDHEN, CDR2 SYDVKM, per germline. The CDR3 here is CASSSSLLGTGYEQYF. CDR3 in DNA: TGTGCCAGCAGTTCCTCTCTACTAGGGACAGGCTACGAGCAGTACTTC.

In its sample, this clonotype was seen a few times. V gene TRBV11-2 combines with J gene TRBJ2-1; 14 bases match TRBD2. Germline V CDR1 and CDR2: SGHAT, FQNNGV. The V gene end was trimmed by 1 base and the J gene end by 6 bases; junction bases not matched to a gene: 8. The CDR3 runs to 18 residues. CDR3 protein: CASSLGGLAGGRGNEQFF. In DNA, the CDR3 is TGTGCCAGCAGCTTAGGCGGACTAGCGGGGGGTAGAGGCAATGAGCAGTTCTTC.

CDR3 in amino acids: CASSQDFGGRTEAFF. CDR3 nucleotides: TGCGCCAGCAGCCAAGATTTCGGGGGGCGCACTGAAGCTTTCTTT. V gene TRBV4-3 combines with J gene TRBJ1-1; a possible D gene is TRBD1 (6 bases). CDR3 size: 15 residues. CDR1 LGHNA and CDR2 YSLEER come from the germline V gene. Trimming shortened V by 0 bases and J by 4 bases, and 12 bases separated the two germline ends.

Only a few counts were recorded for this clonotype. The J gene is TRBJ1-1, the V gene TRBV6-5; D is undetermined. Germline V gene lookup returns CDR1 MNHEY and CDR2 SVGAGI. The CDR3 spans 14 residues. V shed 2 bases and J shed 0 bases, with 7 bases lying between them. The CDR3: CASSYSQMNTEAFF. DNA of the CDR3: TGTGCCAGCAGTTACAGTCAGATGAACACTGAAGCTTTCTTT.

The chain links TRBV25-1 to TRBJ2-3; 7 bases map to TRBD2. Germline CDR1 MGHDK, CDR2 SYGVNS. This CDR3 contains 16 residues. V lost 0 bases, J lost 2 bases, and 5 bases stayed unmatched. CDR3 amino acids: CASSEYTGGPTDTQYF. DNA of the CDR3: TGTGCCAGCAGTGAATATACGGGAGGTCCCACAGATACGCAGTATTTT.

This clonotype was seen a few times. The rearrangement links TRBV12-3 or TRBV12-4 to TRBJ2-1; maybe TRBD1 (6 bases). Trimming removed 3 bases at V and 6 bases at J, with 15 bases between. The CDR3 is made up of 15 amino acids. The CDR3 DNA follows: TGTGCCAGCAGTTTTTGGGACACCCGCCCCAATGAGCAGTTCTTC. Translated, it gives CASSFWDTRPNEQFF.

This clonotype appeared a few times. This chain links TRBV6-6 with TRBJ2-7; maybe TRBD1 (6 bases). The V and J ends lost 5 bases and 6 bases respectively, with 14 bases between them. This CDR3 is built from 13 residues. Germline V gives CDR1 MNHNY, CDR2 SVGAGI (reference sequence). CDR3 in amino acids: CASSRDNPAEQYF. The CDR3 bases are TGTGCCAGCAGTAGGGACAATCCAGCCGAGCAGTACTTC.

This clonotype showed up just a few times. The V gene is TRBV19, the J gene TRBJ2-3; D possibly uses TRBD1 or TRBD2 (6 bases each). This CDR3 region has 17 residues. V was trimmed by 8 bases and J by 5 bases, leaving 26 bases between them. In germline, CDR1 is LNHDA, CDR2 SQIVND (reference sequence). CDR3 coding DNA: TGTGCCAGTCGTAAAGCGGGCAGGGGAATCCACCTAGATACGCAGTATTTT. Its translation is CASRKAGRGIHLDTQYF.

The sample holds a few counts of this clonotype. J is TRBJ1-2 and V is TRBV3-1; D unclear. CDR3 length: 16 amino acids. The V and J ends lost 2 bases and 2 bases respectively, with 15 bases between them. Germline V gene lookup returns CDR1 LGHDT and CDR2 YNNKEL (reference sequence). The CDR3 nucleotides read TGTGCCAGCAGCCAAAGTCTCGGGGTTTCAAACTATGGCTACACCTTC. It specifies CASSQSLGVSNYGYTF.

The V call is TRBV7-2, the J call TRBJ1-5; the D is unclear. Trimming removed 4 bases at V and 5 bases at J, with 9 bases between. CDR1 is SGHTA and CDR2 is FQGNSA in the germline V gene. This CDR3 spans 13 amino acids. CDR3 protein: CASSSSLDQPQHF. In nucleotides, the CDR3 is TGTGCCAGCAGCTCCTCCCTGGATCAGCCCCAGCATTTT. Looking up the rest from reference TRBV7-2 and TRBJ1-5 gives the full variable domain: GAGVSQSPSNKVTEKGKDVELRCDPISGHTALYWYRQSLGQGLEFLIYFQGNSAPDKSGLPSDRFSAERTGGSVSTLTIQRTQQEDSAVYLCASSSSLDQPQHFGDGTRLSIL.

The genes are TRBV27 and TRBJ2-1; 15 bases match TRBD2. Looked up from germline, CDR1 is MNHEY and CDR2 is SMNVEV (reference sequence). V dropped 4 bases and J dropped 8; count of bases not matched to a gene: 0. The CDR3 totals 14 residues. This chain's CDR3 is CASSWTSGRDEQFF. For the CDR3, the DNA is TGTGCCAGCAGTTGGACTAGCGGGAGGGATGAGCAGTTCTTC.

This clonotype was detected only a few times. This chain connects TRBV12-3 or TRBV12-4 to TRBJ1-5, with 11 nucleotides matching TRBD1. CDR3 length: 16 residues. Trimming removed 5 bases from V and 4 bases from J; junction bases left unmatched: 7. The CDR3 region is CASSPGTGGENQPQHF. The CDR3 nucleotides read TGTGCCAGCAGTCCGGGGACAGGGGGAGAAAATCAGCCCCAGCATTTT.

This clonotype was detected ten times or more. The CDR3 region has the DNA TGTGCCAGCAGCTGGGGGACAGGGGAAGCTGAAGCTTTCTTT. Protein: CASSWGTGEAEAFF. The gene calls are TRBV5-6 and TRBJ1-1; 10 bases fit TRBD1. Unmatched junction bases numbered 5, after V lost 3 bases and J lost 6 bases. Per the germline V gene, CDR1 is SGHDT and CDR2 is YYEEEE. This CDR3 comprises 14 residues. Full variable domain (missing parts from reference TRBV5-6 and TRBJ1-1): DAGVTQSPTHLIKTRGQQVTLRCSPKSGHDTVSWYQQALGQGPQFIFQYYEEEERQRGNFPDRFSGHQFPNYSSELNVNALLLGDSALYLCASSWGTGEAEAFFGQGTRLTVV.

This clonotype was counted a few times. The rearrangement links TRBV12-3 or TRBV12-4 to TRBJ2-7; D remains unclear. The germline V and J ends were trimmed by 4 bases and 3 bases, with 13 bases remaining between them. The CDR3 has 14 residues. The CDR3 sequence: CASSSDGSFYEQYF. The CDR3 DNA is TGTGCCAGCAGTTCGGACGGCTCCTTCTACGAGCAGTACTTC.

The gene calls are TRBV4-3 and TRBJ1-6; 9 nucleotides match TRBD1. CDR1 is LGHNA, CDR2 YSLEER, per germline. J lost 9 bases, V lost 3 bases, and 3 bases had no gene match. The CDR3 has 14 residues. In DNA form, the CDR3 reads TGCGCCAGCAGCCATCAGGACAGGGGTTCACCCCTCCACTTT. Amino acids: CASSHQDRGSPLHF.

This chain's CDR3 is CASGDRSSGNTIYF. For the CDR3, the DNA is TGCGCCAGCGGGGACAGAAGCTCTGGAAACACCATATATTTT. This chain connects TRBV5-1 to TRBJ1-3; 7 positions agree with TRBD1. V dropped 7 bases and J dropped 0; count of bases not matched to a gene: 4. The CDR3 consists of 14 residues. Germline V gene sequence: CDR1 SGHRS, CDR2 YFSETQ.

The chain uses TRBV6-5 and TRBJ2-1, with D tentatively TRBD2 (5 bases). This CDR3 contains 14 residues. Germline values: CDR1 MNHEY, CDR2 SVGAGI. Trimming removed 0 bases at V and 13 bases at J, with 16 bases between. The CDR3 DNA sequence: TGTGCCAGCAGTTACTCGAGGGCCCGAATGTTACAGTTCTTC. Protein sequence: CASSYSRARMLQFF.

CDR3 nucleotides: TGTGCCATCAGACGAGGACAGGGAGAATGGGAGACCCAGTACTTC. It codes for CAIRRGQGEWETQYF. V and J are TRBV10-3 and TRBJ2-5, with 8 bases that match TRBD1. The V segment lost 6 bases and the J segment 5 bases; nucleotides outside the gene matches: 11. Germline lookup yields CDR1 ENHRY and CDR2 SYGVKD. This CDR3 has 15 amino acids.

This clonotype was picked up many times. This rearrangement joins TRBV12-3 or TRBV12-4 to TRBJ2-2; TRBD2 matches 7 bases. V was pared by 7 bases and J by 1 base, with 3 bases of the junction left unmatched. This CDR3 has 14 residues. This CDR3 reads CASKAGLNTGELFF. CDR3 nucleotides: TGTGCCAGCAAAGCGGGATTGAACACCGGGGAGCTGTTTTTT.

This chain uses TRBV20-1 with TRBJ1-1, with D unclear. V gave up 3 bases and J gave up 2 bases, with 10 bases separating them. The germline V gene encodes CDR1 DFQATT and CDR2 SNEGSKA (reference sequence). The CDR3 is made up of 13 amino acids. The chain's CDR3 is CSASREPNTEAFF. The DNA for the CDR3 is TGCAGTGCTAGCCGAGAACCTAACACTGAAGCTTTCTTT.

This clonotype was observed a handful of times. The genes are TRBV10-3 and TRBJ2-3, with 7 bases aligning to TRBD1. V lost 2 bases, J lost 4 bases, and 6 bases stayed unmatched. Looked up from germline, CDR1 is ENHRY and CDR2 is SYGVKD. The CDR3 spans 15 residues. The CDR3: CAISETLGQADTQYF. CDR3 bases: TGTGCCATCAGTGAGACCCTCGGACAGGCAGATACGCAGTATTTT.

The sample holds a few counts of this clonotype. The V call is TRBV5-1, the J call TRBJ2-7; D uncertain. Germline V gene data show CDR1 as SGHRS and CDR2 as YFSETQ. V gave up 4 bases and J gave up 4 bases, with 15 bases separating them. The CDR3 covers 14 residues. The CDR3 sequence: CASSLGSGLYEQYF. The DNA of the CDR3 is TGCGCCAGCAGCCTCGGTAGTGGGTTATACGAGCAGTACTTC.

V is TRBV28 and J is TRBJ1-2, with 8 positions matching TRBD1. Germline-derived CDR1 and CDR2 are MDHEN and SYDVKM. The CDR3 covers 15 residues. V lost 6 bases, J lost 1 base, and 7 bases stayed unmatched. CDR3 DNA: TGTGCCAGCAGCCGGGGGGACAGGCATAACTATGGCTACACCTTC. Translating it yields CASSRGDRHNYGYTF.

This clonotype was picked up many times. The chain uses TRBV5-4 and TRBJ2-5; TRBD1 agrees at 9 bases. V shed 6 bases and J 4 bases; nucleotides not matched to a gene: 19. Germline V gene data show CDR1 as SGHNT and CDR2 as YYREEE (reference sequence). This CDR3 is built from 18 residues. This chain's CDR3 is CASTWGTGLMVSLETQYF. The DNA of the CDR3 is TGTGCCAGCACCTGGGGGACAGGGTTGATGGTTAGCTTAGAGACCCAGTACTTC.